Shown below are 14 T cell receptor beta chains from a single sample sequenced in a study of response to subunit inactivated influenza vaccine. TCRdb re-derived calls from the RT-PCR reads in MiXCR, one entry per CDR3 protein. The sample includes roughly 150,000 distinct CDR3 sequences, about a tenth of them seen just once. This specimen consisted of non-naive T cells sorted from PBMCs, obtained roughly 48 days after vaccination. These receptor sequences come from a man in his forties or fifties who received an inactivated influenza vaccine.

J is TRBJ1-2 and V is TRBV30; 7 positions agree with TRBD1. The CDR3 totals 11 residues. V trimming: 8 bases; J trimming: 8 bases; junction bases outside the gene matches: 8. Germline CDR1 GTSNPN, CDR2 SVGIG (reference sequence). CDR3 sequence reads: CAKGAEAGYTF. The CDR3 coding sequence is TGTGCCAAGGGGGCAGAAGCGGGCTACACCTTC.

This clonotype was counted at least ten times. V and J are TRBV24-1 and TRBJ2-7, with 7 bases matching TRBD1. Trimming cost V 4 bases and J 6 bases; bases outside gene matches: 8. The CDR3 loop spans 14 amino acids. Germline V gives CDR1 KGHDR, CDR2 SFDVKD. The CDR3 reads CATSEPGTAAEQYF. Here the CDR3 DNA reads TGTGCCACCAGTGAACCCGGGACAGCTGCCGAGCAGTACTTC.

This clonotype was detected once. In nucleotides, the CDR3 is TGTGCCAGCAGTTCCGGACAGGTGCTTAATTCACCCCTCCACTTT. Its protein is CASSSGQVLNSPLHF. The chain has TRBV6-5 and TRBJ1-6; TRBD1 aligns across 7 bases. The CDR3 totals 15 residues. Looked up from germline, CDR1 is MNHEY and CDR2 is SVGAGI. Trimming at V came to 4 bases and at J to 6 bases, leaving 6 bases not matched to a gene.

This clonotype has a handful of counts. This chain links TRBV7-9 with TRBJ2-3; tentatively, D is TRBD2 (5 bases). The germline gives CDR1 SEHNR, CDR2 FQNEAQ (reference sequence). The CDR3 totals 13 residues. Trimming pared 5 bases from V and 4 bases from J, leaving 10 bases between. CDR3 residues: CASSPKLADTQYF. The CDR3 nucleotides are TGTGCCAGCAGCCCCAAACTAGCAGATACGCAGTATTTT.

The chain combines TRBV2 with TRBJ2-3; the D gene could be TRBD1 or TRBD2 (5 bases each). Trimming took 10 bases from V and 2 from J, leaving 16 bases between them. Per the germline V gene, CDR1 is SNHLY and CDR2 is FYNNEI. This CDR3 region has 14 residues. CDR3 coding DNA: TGTGCCACCAGATTGGGGGTAAACACAGATACGCAGTATTTT. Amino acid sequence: CATRLGVNTDTQYF.

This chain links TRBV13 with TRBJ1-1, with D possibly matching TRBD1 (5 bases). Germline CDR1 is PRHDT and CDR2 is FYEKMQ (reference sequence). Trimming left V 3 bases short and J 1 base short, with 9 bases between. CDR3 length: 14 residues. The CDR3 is CASSFLGGNTEAFF. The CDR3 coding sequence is TGTGCCAGCAGCTTTCTCGGGGGGAACACTGAAGCTTTCTTT.

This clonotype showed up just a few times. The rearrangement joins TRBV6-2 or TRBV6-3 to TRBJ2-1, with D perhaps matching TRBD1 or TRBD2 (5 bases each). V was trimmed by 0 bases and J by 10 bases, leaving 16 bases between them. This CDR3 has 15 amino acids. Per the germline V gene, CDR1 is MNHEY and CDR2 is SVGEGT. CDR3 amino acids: CASSYSSGPIWEQFF. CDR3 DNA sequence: TGTGCCAGCAGTTACTCTTCGGGACCGATTTGGGAGCAGTTCTTC.

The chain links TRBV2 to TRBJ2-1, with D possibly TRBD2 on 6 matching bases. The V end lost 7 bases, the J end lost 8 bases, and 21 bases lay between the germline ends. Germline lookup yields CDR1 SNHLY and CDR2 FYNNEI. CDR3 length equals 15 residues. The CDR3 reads CASKRETSLQYEQFF. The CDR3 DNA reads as TGTGCCAGCAAACGGGAGACTAGTTTACAATATGAGCAGTTCTTC.

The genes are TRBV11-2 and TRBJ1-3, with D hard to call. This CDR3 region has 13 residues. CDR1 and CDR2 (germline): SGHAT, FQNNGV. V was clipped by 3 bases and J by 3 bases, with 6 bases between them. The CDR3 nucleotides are TGTGCCAGCAGCTTTTTCGGTGGAAACACCATATATTTT. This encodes CASSFFGGNTIYF.

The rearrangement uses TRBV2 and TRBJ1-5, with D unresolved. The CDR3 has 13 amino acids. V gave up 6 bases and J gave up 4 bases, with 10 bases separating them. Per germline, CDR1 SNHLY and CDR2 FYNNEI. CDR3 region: CASSRRVNQPQHF. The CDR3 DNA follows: TGTGCCAGCAGCCGTAGGGTAAATCAGCCCCAGCATTTT. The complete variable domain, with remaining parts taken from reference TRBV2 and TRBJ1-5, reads EPEVTQTPSHQVTQMGQEVILRCVPISNHLYFYWYRQILGQKVEFLVSFYNNEISEKSEIFDDQFSVERPDGSNFTLKIRSTKLEDSAMYFCASSRRVNQPQHFGDGTRLSIL.

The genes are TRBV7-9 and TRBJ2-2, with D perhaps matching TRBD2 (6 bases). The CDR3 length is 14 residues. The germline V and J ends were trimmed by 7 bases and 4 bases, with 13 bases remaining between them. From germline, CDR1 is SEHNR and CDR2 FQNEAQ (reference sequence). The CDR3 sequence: CASNGDFSTGELFF. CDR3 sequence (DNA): TGTGCCAGCAACGGGGACTTCTCCACCGGGGAGCTGTTTTTT.

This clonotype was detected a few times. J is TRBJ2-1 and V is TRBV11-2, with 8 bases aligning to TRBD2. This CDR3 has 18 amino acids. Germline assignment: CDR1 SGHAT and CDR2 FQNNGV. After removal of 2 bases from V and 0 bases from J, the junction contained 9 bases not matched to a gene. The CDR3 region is CASSLWGAGGSSYNEQFF. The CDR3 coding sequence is TGTGCCAGCAGCTTATGGGGGGCGGGGGGCAGCTCCTACAATGAGCAGTTCTTC. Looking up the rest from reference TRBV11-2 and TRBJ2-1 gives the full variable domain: EAGVAQSPRYKIIEKRQSVAFWCNPISGHATLYWYQQILGQGPKLLIQFQNNGVVDDSQLPKDRFSAERLKGVDSTLKIQPAKLEDSAVYLCASSLWGAGGSSYNEQFFGPGTRLTVL.

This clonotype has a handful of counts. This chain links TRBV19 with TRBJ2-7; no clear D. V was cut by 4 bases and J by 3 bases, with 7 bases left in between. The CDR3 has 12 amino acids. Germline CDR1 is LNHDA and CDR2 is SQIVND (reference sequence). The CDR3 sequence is CASSKYGYEQYF. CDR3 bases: TGTGCCAGTAGTAAGTATGGCTACGAGCAGTACTTC.

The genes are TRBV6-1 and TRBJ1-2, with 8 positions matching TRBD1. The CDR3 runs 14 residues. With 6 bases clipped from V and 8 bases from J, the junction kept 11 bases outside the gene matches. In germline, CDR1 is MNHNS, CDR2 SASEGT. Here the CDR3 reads CASSLHRTGTGYTF. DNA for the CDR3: TGTGCCAGCAGCCTACACCGGACAGGGACCGGCTACACCTTC.